Listed below are T cell receptor beta chains from one sample, sequenced in a study of CD8 T cells in Susac syndrome. TCRdb reprocessed the immunoSEQ multiplex PCR reads via MiXCR and lists one record per CDR3 protein. The sample contains 180,000 or so distinct CDR3 sequences, just under 95% of which appear only once. The sequenced sample consisted of CD4+ T cells from PBMCs. These receptor sequences come from a human donor in good health. The CDR3 runs from the conserved cysteine through the conserved F or W. A D gene is named only where the DNA matches it firmly. Clone size is shown for a subset of rows, as once, few, many or a class of expanded clone.

v_gene	abundance	d_gene	j_gene	CDR3nt	CDR3aa
TRBV27	-	TRBD1	TRBJ2-7	TGTGCCAGCAGTTATGGACAGGGGGCTAGGGAGCAGTACTTC	CASSYGQGAREQYF
TRBV24-1	-	-	TRBJ1-2	TGTGCCACTAGCCAGGGTGGTGGCTACACCTTC	CATSQGGGYTF
TRBV4-3	-	-	TRBJ1-1	TGCGCCAGCAGCCAAGGGACGATGAACACTGAAGCTTTCTTT	CASSQGTMNTEAFF
TRBV6-2/TRBV6-3	-	-	TRBJ2-7	TGTGCCAGCAGTCAGAACTACGAGCAGTACTTC	CASSQNYEQYF
TRBV3-1	-	TRBD1	TRBJ1-1	TGTGCCAGCAGCCAAGTTTTGGCAGGGGGTGGTGAAGCTTTCTTT	CASSQVLAGGGEAFF
TRBV7-6	-	-	TRBJ2-7	TGTGCCAGCAGCCCCCGATACGGTAGGGCCGCTTCCTACGAGCAGTACTTC	CASSPRYGRAASYEQYF
TRBV30	-	-	TRBJ2-7	TGTGCCTGGAGTGTAGGGCGCGCCCCCTACGAGCAGTACTTC	CAWSVGRAPYEQYF
TRBV12-3/TRBV12-4	-	-	TRBJ2-1	TGTGCCAGCAGTTTTGGGAGCTCCTACAATGAGCAGTTCTTC	CASSFGSSYNEQFF
TRBV3-1	-	-	TRBJ2-3	TGTGCCAGCAGCCAAGTAAGGGGATTCACAGATACGCAGTATTTT	CASSQVRGFTDTQYF
TRBV20-1	-	-	TRBJ2-2	TGCAGTGCTAGAGTGGGGGTTGGCACCGGGGAGCTGTTTTTT	CSARVGVGTGELFF
TRBV14	-	-	TRBJ2-1	TGTGCCAGCAGCCAAGACCCGGACATCTACAATGAGCAGTTCTTC	CASSQDPDIYNEQFF
TRBV29-1	once	-	TRBJ2-1	TGCAGCCTTTACGAGGACGTTAAACTATCGCAGTTCTTC	CSLYEDVKLSQFF
TRBV4-3	-	-	TRBJ2-7	TGCGCCAGCAGTCGGGAATTCTCCTACGAGCAGTACTTC	CASSREFSYEQYF
TRBV20-1	-	-	TRBJ2-5	TGCAGTGCTGCCCCCGGGACCCGCAGAGAGACCCAGTACTTC	CSAAPGTRRETQYF
TRBV20-1	-	-	TRBJ2-7	TGCAGTGCAGACAGAGCCCACGAGCAGTACTTC	CSADRAHEQYF
TRBV2	-	-	TRBJ2-2	TGTGCCAGCATCGAGTTCCTAGTGACCGGGGAGCTGTTTTTT	CASIEFLVTGELFF
TRBV3-1	-	-	TRBJ1-2	TGTGCCAGCAGCCAAGGTAGAACAGCTAACTATGGCTACACCTTC	CASSQGRTANYGYTF
TRBV12-3/TRBV12-4	-	-	TRBJ1-2	TGTGCCAGCAGTGCAGGATACTATGGCTACACCTTC	CASSAGYYGYTF
TRBV7-9	-	-	TRBJ2-1	TGTGCCAGCAGCTTAGTTGCGGGCGGGGTTTTTTTCAATGAGCAGTTCTTC	CASSLVAGGVFFNEQFF
TRBV3-1	-	-	TRBJ2-3	TGTGCCAGCAGCCATGCCAGGAATACTAGCACAGATACGCAGTATTTT	CASSHARNTSTDTQYF
TRBV20-1	-	-	TRBJ1-3	TGCAGTGCCCTTACGTCGAACGTAGGCACCATATATTTT	CSALTSNVGTIYF
TRBV27	-	-	TRBJ1-4	TGTGCCAGCGGCCCCGTATCCCTAGGGAGCGAAAAACTGTTTTTT	CASGPVSLGSEKLFF
TRBV12-3/TRBV12-4	-	TRBD2	TRBJ2-1	TGTGCCAGCAGCGCGGGGGGAGACTGGAATGAGCAGTTCTTC	CASSAGGDWNEQFF
TRBV30	-	-	TRBJ1-5	TGTGCCTTTAGCAGGAATATGCATGGGGATCAGCCCCAGCATTTT	CAFSRNMHGDQPQHF
TRBV20-1	-	TRBD1	TRBJ1-5	TGCAGTGCCAGCCCGACAGGGGGGTCCAATCAGCCCCAGCATTTT	CSASPTGGSNQPQHF
TRBV29-1	-	TRBD1	TRBJ2-1	TGCAGCGCCGGACAGGGCAATGAGCAGTTCTTC	CSAGQGNEQFF
TRBV3-1	-	-	TRBJ2-7	TGTGCCAGCAGCAAGACAGCTTACGAGCAGTACTTC	CASSKTAYEQYF
TRBV11-2	-	-	TRBJ2-3	TGTGCCAGCAGGAGGGACCGACGAGGAGATACGCAGTATTTT	CASRRDRRGDTQYF
TRBV11-2	once	-	TRBJ2-7	TGTGCCAGCAGCTTAGCCTGGGGCAGCTCCTACGAGCAGTACTTC	CASSLAWGSSYEQYF
TRBV29-1	-	TRBD2	TRBJ2-1	TGCAGCGTTAAGGAGGGGACGACTAGCAGGAACAATGAGCAGTTCTTC	CSVKEGTTSRNNEQFF
TRBV20-1	once	-	TRBJ2-7	TGCAGTGCTAGCGGACCGGCGGTCGAGCAGTACTTC	CSASGPAVEQYF